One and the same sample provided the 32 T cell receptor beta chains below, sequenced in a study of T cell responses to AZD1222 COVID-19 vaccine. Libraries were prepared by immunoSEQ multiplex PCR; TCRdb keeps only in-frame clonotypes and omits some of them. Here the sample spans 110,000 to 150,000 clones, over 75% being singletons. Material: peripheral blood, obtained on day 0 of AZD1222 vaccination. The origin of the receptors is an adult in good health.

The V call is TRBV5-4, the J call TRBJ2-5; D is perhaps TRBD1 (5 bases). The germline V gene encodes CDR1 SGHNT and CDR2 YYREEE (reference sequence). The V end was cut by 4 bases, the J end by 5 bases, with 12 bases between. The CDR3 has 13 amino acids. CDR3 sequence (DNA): TGTGCCAGCAGCCAGGGTCTGGAGGAGACCCAGTACTTC. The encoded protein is CASSQGLEETQYF.

CDR3 sequence: CASSDSTIMQFF. CDR3 sequence (DNA): TGTGCCAGCAGTGACTCCACTATTATGCAGTTCTTC. V usage is TRBV6-4 and J usage is TRBJ2-1; the D is unclear. V was trimmed by 0 bases and J by 12 bases, leaving 9 bases between them. CDR1 is MRHNA, CDR2 SNTAGT, per germline. The CDR3 is 12 residues long.

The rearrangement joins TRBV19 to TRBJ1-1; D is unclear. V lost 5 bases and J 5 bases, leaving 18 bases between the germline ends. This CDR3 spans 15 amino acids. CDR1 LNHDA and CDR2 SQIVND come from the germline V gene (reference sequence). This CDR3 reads CASSPETRRRTEAFF. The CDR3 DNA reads TGTGCCAGTAGTCCGGAGACGAGGCGGAGGACTGAAGCTTTCTTT.

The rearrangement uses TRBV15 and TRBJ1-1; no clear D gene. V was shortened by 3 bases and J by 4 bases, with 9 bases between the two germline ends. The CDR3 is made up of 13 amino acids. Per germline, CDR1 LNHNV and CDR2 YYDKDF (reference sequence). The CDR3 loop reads CATSSTGRTEAFF. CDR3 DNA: TGTGCCACCAGCAGTACGGGTCGCACTGAAGCTTTCTTT.

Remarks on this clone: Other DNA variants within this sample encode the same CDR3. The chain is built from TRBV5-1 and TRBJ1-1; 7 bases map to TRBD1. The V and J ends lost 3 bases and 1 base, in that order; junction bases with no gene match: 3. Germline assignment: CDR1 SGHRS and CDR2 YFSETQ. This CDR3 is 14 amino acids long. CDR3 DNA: TGCGCCAGCAGCTCGGGACAGCCGAACACTGAAGCTTTCTTT. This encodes CASSSGQPNTEAFF. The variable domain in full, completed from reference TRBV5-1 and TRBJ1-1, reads KAGVTQTPRYLIKTRGQQVTLSCSPISGHRSVSWYQQTPGQGLQFLFEYFSETQRNKGNFPGRFSGRQFSNSRSEMNVSTLELGDSALYLCASSSGQPNTEAFFGQGTRLTVV.

The CDR3 region is CSAKQVYEQYF. The CDR3 DNA is TGCAGTGCAAAACAGGTTTACGAGCAGTACTTC. This chain connects TRBV20-1 to TRBJ2-7, with D possibly TRBD1 on 5 matching bases. Germline assignment: CDR1 DFQATT and CDR2 SNEGSKA (reference sequence). This CDR3 is 11 amino acids long. Trimming shortened V by 6 bases and J by 4 bases, and 10 bases separated the two germline ends.

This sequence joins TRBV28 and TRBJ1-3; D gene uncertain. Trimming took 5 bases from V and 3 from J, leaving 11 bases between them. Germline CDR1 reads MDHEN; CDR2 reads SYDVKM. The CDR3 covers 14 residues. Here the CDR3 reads CASSAPGFGNTIYF. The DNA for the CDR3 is TGTGCCAGCAGTGCCCCGGGTTTTGGAAACACCATATATTTT.

The CDR3 DNA follows: TGTGCCTGGAGGGGCGGGAACATTCAGTACTTC. Translation: CAWRGGNIQYF. The chain joins TRBV30 to TRBJ2-4; D is perhaps TRBD2 (5 bases). CDR3 length: 11 amino acids. The V end lost 3 bases, the J end lost 7 bases, and 7 bases lay between the germline ends. CDR1 is GTSNPN, CDR2 SVGIG, per germline (reference sequence).

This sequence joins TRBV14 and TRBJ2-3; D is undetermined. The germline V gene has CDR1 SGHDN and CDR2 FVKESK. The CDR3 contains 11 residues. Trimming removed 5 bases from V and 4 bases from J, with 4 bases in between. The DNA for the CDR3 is TGTGCCAGCAGCTCATCAGATACGCAGTATTTT. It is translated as CASSSSDTQYF.

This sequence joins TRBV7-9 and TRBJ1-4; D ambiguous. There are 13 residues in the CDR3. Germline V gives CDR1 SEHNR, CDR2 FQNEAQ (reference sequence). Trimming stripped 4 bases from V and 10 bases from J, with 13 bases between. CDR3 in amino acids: CASSWAGPLKLFF. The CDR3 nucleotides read TGTGCCAGCAGCTGGGCGGGTCCGCTAAAACTGTTTTTT.

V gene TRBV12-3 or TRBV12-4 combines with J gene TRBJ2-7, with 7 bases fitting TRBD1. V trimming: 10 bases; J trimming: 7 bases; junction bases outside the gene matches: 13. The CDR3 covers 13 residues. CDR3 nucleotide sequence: TGTGCCACCATAAAGGCAGGGGGTCGGGAGCAGTACTTC. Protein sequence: CATIKAGGREQYF.

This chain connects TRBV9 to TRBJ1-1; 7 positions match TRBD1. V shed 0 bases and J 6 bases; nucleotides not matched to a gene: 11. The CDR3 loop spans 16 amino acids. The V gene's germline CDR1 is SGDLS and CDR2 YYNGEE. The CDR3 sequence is CASSVGMRPGGPEAFF. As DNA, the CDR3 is TGTGCCAGCAGCGTAGGAATGAGGCCAGGGGGGCCTGAAGCTTTCTTT.

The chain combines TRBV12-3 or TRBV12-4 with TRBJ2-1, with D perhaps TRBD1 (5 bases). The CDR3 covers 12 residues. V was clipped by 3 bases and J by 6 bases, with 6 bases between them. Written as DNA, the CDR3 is TGTGCCAGCAGTTTCACAGGCAATGAGCAGTTCTTC. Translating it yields CASSFTGNEQFF.

This CDR3 is CAWESGAEKFF. The CDR3 DNA reads as TGTGCCTGGGAAAGCGGGGCAGAGAAATTTTTT. The chain links TRBV30 to TRBJ1-4, with D tentatively TRBD1 (5 bases). The length of the CDR3 is 11 residues. Trimming pared 5 bases from V and 17 bases from J, leaving 18 bases between. The germline V gene encodes CDR1 GTSNPN and CDR2 SVGIG (reference sequence). The whole variable domain, remainder taken from reference TRBV30 and TRBJ1-4, is SQTIHQWPATLVQPVGSPLSLECTVEGTSNPNLYWYRQAAGRGLQLLFYSVGIGQISSEVPQNLSASRPQDRQFILSSKKLLLSDSGFYLCAWESGAEKFFGSGTQLSVL.

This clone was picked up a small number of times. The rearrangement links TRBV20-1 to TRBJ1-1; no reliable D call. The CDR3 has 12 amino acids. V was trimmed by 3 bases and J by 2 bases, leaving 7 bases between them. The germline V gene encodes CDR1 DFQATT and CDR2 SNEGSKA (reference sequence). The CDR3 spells CSASEGNTEAFF. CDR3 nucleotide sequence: TGCAGTGCTAGTGAGGGCAACACTGAAGCTTTCTTT.

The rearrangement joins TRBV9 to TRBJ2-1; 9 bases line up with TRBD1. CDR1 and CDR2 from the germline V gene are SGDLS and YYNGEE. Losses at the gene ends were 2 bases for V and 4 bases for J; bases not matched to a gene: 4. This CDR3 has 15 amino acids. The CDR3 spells CASSVVGTGYNEQFF. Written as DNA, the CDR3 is TGTGCCAGCAGCGTGGTCGGGACAGGGTACAATGAGCAGTTCTTC.

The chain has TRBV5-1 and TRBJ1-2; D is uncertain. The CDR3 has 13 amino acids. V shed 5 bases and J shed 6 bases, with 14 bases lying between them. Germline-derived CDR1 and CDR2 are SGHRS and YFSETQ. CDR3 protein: CASRVQFRDGYTF. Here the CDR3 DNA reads TGCGCCAGCAGGGTGCAGTTCCGAGATGGCTACACCTTC.

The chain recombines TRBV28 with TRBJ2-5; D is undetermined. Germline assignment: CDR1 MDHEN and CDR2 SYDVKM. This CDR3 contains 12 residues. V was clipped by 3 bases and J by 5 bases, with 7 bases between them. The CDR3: CASSLLGETQYF. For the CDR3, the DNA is TGTGCCAGCAGTTTGTTAGGGGAGACCCAGTACTTC.

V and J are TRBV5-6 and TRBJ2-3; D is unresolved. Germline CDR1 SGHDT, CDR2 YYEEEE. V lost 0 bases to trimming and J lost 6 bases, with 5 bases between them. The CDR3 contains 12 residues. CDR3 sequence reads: CASSLERDTQYF. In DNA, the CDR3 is TGTGCCAGCAGCTTGGAGAGGGATACGCAGTATTTT. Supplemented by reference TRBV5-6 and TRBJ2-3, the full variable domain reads DAGVTQSPTHLIKTRGQQVTLRCSPKSGHDTVSWYQQALGQGPQFIFQYYEEEERQRGNFPDRFSGHQFPNYSSELNVNALLLGDSALYLCASSLERDTQYFGPGTRLTVL.

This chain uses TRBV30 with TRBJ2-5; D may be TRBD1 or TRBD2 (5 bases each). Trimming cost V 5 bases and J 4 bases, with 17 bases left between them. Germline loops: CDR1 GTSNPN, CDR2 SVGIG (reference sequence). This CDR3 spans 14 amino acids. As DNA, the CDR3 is TGTGCCTGGTCACGATCCGGGACGCTAGAGACCCAGTACTTC. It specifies CAWSRSGTLETQYF.

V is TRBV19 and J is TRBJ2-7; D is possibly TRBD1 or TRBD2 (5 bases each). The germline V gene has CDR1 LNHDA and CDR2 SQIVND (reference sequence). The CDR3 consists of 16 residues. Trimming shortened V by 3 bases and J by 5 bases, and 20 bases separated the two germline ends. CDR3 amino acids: CASSMKAWGPNHEQYF. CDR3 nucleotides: TGTGCCAGTAGTATGAAGGCATGGGGACCGAACCACGAGCAGTACTTC.

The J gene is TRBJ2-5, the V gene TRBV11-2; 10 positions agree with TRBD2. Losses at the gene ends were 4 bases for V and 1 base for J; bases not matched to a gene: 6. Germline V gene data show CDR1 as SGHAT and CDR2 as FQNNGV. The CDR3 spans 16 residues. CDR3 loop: CASSSGSSGGQETQYF. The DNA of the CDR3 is TGTGCCAGCAGCTCGGGTTCTAGCGGGGGCCAAGAGACCCAGTACTTC. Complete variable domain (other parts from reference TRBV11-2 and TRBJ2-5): EAGVAQSPRYKIIEKRQSVAFWCNPISGHATLYWYQQILGQGPKLLIQFQNNGVVDDSQLPKDRFSAERLKGVDSTLKIQPAKLEDSAVYLCASSSGSSGGQETQYFGPGTRLLVL.

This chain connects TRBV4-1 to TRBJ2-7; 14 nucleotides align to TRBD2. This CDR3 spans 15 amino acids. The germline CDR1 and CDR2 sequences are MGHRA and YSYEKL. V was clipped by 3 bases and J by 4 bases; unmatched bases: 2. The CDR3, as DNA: TGCGCCAGCAGCCATTGGACTAGCGGGAGGTACGAGCAGTACTTC. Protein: CASSHWTSGRYEQYF.

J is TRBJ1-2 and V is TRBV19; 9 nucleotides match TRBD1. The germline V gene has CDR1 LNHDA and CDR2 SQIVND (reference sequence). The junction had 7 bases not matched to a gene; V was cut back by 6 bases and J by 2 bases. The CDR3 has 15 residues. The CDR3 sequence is CASRVGDRENYGYTF. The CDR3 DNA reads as TGTGCCAGTAGGGTTGGGGACAGGGAAAACTATGGCTACACCTTC.

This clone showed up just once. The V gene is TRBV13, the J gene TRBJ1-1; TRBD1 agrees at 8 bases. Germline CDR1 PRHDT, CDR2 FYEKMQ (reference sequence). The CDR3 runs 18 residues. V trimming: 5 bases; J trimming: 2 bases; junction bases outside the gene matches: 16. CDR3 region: CASSPEMDRAGTNTEAFF. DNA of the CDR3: TGTGCCAGCAGCCCAGAAATGGACAGGGCCGGAACAAACACTGAAGCTTTCTTT.

As DNA, the CDR3 is TGTGCCAGCAGCCCGTACGGGGAGGCAGATACGCAGTATTTT. Translated: CASSPYGEADTQYF. The V gene is TRBV9, the J gene TRBJ2-3; weak D call: TRBD2 (6 bases). V dropped 4 bases and J dropped 4 bases, with 13 bases sitting between them. CDR1 is SGDLS, CDR2 YYNGEE, per germline. The CDR3 totals 14 residues. The whole variable domain, filled in from reference TRBV9 and TRBJ2-3, reads DSGVTQTPKHLITATGQRVTLRCSPRSGDLSVYWYQQSLDQGLQFLIQYYNGEERAKGNILERFSAQQFPDLHSELNLSSLELGDSALYFCASSPYGEADTQYFGPGTRLTVL.

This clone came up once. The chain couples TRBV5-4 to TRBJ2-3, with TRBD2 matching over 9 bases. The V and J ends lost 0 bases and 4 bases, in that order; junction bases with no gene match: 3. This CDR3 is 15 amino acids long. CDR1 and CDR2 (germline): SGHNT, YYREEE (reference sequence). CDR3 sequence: CASSLAGTSPDTQYF. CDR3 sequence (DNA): TGTGCCAGCAGCTTGGCGGGGACTAGCCCAGATACGCAGTATTTT.

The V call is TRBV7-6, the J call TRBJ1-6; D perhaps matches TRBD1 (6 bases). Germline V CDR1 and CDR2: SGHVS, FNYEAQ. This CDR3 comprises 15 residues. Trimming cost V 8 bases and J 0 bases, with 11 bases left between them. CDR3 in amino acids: CASQGSSSYNSPLHF. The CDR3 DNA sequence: TGTGCCAGCCAGGGGTCGAGCTCCTATAATTCACCCCTCCACTTT.

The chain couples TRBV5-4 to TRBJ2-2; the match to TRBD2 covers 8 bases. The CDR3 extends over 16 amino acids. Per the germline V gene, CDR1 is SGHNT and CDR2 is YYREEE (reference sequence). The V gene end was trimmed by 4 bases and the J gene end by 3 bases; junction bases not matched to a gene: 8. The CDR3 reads CASSPPGGTDTGELFF. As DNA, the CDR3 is TGTGCCAGCAGCCCTCCGGGGGGGACGGACACCGGGGAGCTGTTTTTT. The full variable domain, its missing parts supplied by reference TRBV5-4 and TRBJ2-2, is ETGVTQSPTHLIKTRGQQVTLRCSSQSGHNTVSWYQQALGQGPQFIFQYYREEENGRGNFPPRFSGLQFPNYSSELNVNALELDDSALYLCASSPPGGTDTGELFFGEGSRLTVL.

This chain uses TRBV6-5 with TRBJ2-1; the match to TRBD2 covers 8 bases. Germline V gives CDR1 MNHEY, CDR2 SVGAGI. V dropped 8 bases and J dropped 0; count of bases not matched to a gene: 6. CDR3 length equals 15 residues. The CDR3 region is CASWGGGSSYNEQFF. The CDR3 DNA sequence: TGTGCCAGCTGGGGCGGGGGGAGCTCCTACAATGAGCAGTTCTTC.

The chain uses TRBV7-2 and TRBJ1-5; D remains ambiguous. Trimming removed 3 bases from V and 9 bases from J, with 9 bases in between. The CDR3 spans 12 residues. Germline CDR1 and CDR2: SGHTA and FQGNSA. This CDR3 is CASSLGKTPQHF. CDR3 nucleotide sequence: TGTGCCAGCAGCTTGGGCAAGACGCCCCAGCATTTT.

CDR3 coding DNA: TGTGCCAGTAGTAGACAGCTCGTCGGTACTGAAGCTTTCTTT. Translating it yields CASSRQLVGTEAFF. The chain couples TRBV19 to TRBJ1-1; the D gene is possibly TRBD1 (5 bases). V was shortened by 4 bases and J by 5 bases, with 14 bases between the two germline ends. The CDR3 spans 14 residues. CDR1 and CDR2 (germline): LNHDA, SQIVND (reference sequence).